The clone carrying this T cell receptor beta chain was seen a single time. Method: immunoSEQ multiplex PCR; TCRdb's copy keeps in-frame clones and lacks some. The sample contains more than 11,000 clones, about 74% of which appear only once. Trimming removed 1 base from V and 4 bases from J, with 9 bases in between. This CDR3 has 14 residues. Germline lookup yields CDR1 SNHLY and CDR2 FYNNEI. These data belong to a study of neoadjuvant anti-PD-1 for oral cavity cancer. Described time point: after neoadjuvant nivolumab, at surgical resection. Stage II-IVA oral cavity squamous cell carcinoma was new and untreated by systemic or radiation therapy.

The specimen was PBMCs, collected after nivolumab (anti-PD-1) treatment. The chain carries TRBV2 and TRBJ2-3; D gene unclear. This TCR was sampled from a person aged 35 to 85 with oral cavity squamous cell carcinoma. The CDR3 region has the DNA TGTGCCAGCAGTGAAGTACAATTATCAGATACGCAGTATTTT. Its protein product is CASSEVQLSDTQYF.